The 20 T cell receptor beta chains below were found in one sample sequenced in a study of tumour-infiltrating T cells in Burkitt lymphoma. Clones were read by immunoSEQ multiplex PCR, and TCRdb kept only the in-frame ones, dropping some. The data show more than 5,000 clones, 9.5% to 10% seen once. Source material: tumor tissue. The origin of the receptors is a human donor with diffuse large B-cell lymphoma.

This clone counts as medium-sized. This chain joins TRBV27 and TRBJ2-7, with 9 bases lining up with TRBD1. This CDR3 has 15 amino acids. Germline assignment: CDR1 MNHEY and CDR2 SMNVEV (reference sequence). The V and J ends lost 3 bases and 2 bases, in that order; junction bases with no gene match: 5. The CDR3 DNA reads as TGTGCCAGCAGTTTGGGGACAGGGTCCCCCTACGAGCAGTACTTC. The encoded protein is CASSLGTGSPYEQYF.

CDR3 bases: TGTGCCAGCAGCCAGTTTTCGGGGGCACAGGGAGGCTACACCTTC. Residues: CASSQFSGAQGGYTF. The gene calls are TRBV4-2 and TRBJ1-2, with D maybe TRBD1 (6 bases). With 3 bases removed from V and 8 bases from J, the gap between germline ends came to 19 bases. CDR1 and CDR2 (germline): LGHNA, YNFKEQ. CDR3 size: 15 residues.

CDR3 in amino acids: CASSLGLTGWDYEQYF. As DNA, the CDR3 is TGTGCCAGCAGCTTAGGCCTAACGGGGTGGGACTACGAGCAGTACTTC. The chain recombines TRBV13 with TRBJ2-7; a possible D gene is TRBD2 (5 bases). The germline V and J ends were trimmed by 0 bases and 3 bases, with 15 bases remaining between them. The CDR3 has 16 amino acids. Per germline, CDR1 PRHDT and CDR2 FYEKMQ (reference sequence). Variable domain in full (rest from reference TRBV13 and TRBJ2-7): AAGVIQSPRHLIKEKRETATLKCYPIPRHDTVYWYQQGPGQDPQFLISFYEKMQSDKGSIPDRFSAQQFSDYHSELNMSSLELGDSALYFCASSLGLTGWDYEQYFGPGTRLTVT.

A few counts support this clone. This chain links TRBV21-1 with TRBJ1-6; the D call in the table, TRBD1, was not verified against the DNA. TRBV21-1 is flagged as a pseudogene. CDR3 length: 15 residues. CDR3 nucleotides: TGTGCCAGCAGCAGGGGACAGGGGTGGAATTCACCCCTCCACTTT. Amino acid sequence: CASSRGQGWNSPLHF.

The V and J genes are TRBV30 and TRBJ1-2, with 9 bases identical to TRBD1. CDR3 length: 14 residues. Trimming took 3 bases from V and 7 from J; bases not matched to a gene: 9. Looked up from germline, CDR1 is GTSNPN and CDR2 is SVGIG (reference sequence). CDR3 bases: TGTGCCTGGAGGCCCCTGGGACAGGGTAGTGGCTACACCTTC. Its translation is CAWRPLGQGSGYTF.

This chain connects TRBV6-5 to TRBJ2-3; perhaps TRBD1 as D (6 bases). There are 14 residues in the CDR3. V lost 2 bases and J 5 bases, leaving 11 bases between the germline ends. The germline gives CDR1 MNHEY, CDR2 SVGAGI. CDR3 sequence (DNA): TGTGCCAGCAGTTACCAACAGGGTGTAGATACGCAGTATTTT. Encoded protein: CASSYQQGVDTQYF.

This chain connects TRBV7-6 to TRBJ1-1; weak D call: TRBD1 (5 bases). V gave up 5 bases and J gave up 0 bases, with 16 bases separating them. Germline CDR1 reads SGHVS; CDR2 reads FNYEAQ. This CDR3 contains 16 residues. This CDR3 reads CASSLFDGAMNTEAFF. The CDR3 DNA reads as TGTGCCAGCAGCCTCTTCGACGGGGCCATGAACACTGAAGCTTTCTTT. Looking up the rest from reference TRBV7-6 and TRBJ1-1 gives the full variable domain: GAGVSQSPRYKVTKRGQDVALRCDPISGHVSLYWYRQALGQGPEFLTYFNYEAQQDKSGLPNDRFSAERPEGSISTLTIQRTEQRDSAMYRCASSLFDGAMNTEAFFGQGTRLTVV.

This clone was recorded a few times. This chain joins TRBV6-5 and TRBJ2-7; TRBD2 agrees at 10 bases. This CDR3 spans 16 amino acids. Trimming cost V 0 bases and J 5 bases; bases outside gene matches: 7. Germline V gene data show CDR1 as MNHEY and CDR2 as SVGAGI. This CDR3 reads CASSYSKRGGWDEQYF. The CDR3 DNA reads TGTGCCAGCAGTTACTCCAAGCGGGGGGGCTGGGACGAGCAGTACTTC.

CDR3 sequence (DNA): TGTGCCAGCAGTTTATTAGGGGACTATGGCTACACCTTC. Amino acids: CASSLLGDYGYTF. This chain connects TRBV28 to TRBJ1-2, with D possibly being TRBD1 (5 bases). Germline V gives CDR1 MDHEN, CDR2 SYDVKM. The CDR3 extends over 13 amino acids. Trimming took 1 base from V and 3 from J, leaving 6 bases between them.

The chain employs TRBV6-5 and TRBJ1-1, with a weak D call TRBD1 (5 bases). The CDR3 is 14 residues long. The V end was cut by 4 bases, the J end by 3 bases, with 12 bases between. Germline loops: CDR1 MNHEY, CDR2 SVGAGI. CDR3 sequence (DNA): TGTGCCAGCAGTTCCACCGGGGGGTACACTGAAGCTTTCTTT. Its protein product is CASSSTGGYTEAFF.

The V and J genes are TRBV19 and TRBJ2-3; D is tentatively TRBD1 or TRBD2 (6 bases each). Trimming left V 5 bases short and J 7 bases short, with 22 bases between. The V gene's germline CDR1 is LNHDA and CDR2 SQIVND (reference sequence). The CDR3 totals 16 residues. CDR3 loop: CASSSSPGAFSNTQYF. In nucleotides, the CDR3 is TGTGCCAGTAGTTCGTCCCCGGGGGCCTTCAGTAATACGCAGTATTTT.

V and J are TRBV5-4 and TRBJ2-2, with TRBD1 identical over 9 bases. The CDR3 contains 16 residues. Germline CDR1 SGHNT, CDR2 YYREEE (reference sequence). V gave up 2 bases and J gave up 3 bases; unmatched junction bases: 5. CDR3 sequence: CASSFADRGDTGELFF. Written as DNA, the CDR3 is TGTGCCAGCAGCTTCGCAGACAGGGGGGACACCGGGGAGCTGTTTTTT.

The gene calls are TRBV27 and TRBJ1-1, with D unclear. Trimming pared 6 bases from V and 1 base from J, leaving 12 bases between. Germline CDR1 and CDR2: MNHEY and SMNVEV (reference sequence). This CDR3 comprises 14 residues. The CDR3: CASRSSGRNTEAFF. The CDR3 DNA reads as TGTGCCAGCAGATCCTCGGGAAGGAACACTGAAGCTTTCTTT.

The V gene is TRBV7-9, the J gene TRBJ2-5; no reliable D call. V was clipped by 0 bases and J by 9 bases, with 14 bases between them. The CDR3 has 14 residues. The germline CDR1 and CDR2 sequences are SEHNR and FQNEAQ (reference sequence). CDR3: CASSLAPPGRPQYF. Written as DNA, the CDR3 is TGTGCCAGCAGCTTAGCGCCCCCGGGTCGGCCCCAGTACTTC.

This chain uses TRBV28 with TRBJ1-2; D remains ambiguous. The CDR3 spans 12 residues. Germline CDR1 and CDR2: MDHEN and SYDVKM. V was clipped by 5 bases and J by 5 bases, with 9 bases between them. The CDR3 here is CASSPGVYGYTF. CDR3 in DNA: TGTGCCAGCAGTCCTGGGGTATATGGCTACACCTTC.

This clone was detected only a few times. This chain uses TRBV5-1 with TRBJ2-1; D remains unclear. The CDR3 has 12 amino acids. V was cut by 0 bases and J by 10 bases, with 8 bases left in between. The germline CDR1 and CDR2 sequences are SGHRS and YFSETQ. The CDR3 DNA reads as TGCGCCAGCAGCTTGGACCGTTTCGAGCAGTTCTTC. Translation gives CASSLDRFEQFF.

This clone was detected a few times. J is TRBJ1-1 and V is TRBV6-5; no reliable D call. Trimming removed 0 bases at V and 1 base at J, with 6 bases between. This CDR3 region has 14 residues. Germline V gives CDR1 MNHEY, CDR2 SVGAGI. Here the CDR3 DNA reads TGTGCCAGCAGTTACTCGCGGCAGAACACTGAAGCTTTCTTT. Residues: CASSYSRQNTEAFF.

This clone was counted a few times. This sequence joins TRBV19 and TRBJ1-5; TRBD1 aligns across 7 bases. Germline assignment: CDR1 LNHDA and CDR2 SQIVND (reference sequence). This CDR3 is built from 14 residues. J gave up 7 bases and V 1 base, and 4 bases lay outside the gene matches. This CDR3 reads CASSIVQGVQPQHF. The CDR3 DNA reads TGTGCCAGTAGTATAGTGCAGGGGGTCCAGCCCCAGCATTTT.

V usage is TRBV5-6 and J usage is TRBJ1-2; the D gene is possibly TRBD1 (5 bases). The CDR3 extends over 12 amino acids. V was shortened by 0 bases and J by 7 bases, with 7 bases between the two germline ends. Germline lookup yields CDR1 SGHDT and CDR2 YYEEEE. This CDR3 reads CASSLGGFGYTF. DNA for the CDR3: TGTGCCAGCAGCTTGGGGGGGTTTGGCTACACCTTC.

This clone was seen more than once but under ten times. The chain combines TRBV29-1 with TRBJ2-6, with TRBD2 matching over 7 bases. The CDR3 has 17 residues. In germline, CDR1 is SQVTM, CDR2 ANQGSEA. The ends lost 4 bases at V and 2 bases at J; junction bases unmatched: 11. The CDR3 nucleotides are TGCAGCGTTGTACTCGCGGGAGACACAACTGGGGCCAACGTCCTGACTTTC. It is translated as CSVVLAGDTTGANVLTF.